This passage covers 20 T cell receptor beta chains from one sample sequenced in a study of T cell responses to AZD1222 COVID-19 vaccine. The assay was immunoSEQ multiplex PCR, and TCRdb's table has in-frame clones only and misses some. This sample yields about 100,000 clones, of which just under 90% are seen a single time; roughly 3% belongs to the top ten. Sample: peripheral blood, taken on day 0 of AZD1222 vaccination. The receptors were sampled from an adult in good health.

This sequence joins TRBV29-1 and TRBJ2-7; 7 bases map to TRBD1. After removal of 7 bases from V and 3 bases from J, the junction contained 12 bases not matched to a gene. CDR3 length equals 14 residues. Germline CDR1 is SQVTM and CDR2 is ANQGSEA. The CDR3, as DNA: TGCAGCGCAGCCCCCCCGACAGGGAACTACGAGCAGTACTTC. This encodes CSAAPPTGNYEQYF.

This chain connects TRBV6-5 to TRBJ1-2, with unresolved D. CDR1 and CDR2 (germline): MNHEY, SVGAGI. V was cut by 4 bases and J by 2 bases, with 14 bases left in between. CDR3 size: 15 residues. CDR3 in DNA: TGTGCCAGCAGTTTCCGCCCCGATGGAAACTATGGCTACACCTTC. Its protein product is CASSFRPDGNYGYTF.

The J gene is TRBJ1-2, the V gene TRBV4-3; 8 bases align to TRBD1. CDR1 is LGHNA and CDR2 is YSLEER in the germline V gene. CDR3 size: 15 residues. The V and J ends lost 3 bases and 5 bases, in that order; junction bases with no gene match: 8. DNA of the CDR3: TGCGCCAGCAGCCAGCAAGGACAGGGAGGTTATGGCTACACCTTC. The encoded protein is CASSQQGQGGYGYTF.

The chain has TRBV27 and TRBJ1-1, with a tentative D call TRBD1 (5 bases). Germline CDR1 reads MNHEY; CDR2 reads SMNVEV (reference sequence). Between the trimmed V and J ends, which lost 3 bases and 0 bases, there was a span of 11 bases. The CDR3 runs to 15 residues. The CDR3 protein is CASSLGQGLNTEAFF. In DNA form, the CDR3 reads TGTGCCAGCAGTTTGGGTCAGGGACTGAACACTGAAGCTTTCTTT.

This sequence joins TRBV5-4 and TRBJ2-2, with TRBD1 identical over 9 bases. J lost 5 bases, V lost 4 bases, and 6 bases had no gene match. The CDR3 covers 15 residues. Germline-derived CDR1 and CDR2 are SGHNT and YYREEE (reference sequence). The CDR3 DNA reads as TGTGCCAGCAGCGGGAACAGGGGGCGGACCGGGGAGCTGTTTTTT. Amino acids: CASSGNRGRTGELFF.

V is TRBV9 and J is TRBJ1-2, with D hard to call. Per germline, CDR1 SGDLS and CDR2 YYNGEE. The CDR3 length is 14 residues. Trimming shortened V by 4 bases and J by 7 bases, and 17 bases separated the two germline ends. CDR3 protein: CASSPTDGSAGYTF. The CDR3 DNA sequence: TGTGCCAGCAGCCCCACGGACGGCTCGGCTGGCTACACCTTC.

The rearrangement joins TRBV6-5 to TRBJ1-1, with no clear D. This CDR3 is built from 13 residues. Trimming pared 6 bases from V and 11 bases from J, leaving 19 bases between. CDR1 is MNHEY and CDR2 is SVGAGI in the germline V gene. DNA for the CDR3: TGTGCCAGCAGGAACTCACAAGGGCGGACGGCTTTCTTT. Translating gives CASRNSQGRTAFF.

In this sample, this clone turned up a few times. The CDR3 DNA reads TGTGCCAGCAGCCAAGCCAGAAGACAGGGGGCTGATGGCTACACCTTC. As protein: CASSQARRQGADGYTF. This rearrangement joins TRBV14 to TRBJ1-2, with 10 bases aligning to TRBD1. The CDR3 totals 16 residues. V shed 1 base, J shed 6 bases, and the junction held 8 bases outside the gene matches. The germline V gene encodes CDR1 SGHDN and CDR2 FVKESK.

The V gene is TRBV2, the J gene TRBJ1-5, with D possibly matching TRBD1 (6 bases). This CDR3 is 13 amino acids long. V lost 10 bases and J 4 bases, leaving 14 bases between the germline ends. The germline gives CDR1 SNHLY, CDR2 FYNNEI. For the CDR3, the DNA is TGTGCCATCGGGGGCAGGGTTAATCAGCCCCAGCATTTT. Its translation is CAIGGRVNQPQHF.

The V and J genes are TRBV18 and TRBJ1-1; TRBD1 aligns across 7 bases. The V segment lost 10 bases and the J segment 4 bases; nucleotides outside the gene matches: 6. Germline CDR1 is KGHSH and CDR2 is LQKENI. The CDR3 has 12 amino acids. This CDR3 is CATQGDGTEAFF. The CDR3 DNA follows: TGTGCCACCCAGGGGGACGGCACTGAAGCTTTCTTT.

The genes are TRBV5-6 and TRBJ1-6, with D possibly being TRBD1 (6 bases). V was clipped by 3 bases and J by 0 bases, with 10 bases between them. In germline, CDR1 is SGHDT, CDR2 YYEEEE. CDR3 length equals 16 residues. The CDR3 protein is CASSSTGSSYNSPLHF. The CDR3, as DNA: TGTGCCAGCAGCTCCACAGGGAGCTCCTATAATTCACCCCTCCACTTT.

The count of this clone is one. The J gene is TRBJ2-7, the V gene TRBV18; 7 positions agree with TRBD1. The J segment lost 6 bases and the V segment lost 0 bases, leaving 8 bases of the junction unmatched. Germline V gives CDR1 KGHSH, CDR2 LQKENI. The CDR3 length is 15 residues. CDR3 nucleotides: TGTGCCAGCTCACCACCCACAGGGGAACGGAGCGAGCAGTACTTC. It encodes CASSPPTGERSEQYF.

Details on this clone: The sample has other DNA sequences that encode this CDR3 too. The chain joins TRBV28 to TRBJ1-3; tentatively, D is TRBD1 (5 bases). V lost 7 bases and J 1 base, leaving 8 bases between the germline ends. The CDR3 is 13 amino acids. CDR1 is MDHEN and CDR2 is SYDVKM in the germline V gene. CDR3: CASTGGSGNTIYF. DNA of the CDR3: TGTGCCAGCACGGGGGGATCTGGAAACACCATATATTTT. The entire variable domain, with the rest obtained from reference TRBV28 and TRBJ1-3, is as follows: DVKVTQSSRYLVKRTGEKVFLECVQDMDHENMFWYRQDPGLGLRLIYFSYDVKMKEKGDIPEGYSVSREKKERFSLILESASTNQTSMYLCASTGGSGNTIYFGEGSWLTVV.

CDR3 DNA sequence: TGTGCCAGCAGCCCGGACTCCGGAGTTCCTTTGGAGACCCAGTACTTC. It is translated as CASSPDSGVPLETQYF. The chain uses TRBV6-2 or TRBV6-3 and TRBJ2-5, with a tentative D call TRBD2 (5 bases). The CDR3 covers 16 residues. V dropped 6 bases and J dropped 5 bases, with 22 bases sitting between them. CDR1 is MNHEY and CDR2 is SVGEGT in the germline V gene.

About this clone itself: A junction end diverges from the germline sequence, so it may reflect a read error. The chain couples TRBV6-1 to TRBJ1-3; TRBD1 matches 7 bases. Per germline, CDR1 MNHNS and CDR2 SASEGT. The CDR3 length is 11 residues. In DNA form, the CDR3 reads TGTGCCAGCAGTGAAACGACAGGGCAGACCTTT. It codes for CASSETTGQTF.

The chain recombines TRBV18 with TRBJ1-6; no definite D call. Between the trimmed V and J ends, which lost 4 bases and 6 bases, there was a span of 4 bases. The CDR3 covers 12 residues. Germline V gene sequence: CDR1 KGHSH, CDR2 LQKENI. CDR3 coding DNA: TGTGCCAGCTCACTGGCTAATTCACCCCTCCACTTT. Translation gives CASSLANSPLHF.

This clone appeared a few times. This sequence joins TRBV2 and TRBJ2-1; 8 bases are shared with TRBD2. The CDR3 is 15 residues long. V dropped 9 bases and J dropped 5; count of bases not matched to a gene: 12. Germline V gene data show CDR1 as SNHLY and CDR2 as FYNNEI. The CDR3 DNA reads TGTGCCAGTACCGGGACTAGAGCCGTTAACAATGAGCAGTTCTTC. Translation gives CASTGTRAVNNEQFF.

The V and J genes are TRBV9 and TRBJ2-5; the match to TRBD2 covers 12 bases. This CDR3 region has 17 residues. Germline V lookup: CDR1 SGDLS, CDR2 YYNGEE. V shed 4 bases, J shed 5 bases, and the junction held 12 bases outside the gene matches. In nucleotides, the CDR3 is TGTGCCAGCAGCCTGGGAAGACTAGCGGGGGAGTACGAGACCCAGTACTTC. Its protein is CASSLGRLAGEYETQYF.

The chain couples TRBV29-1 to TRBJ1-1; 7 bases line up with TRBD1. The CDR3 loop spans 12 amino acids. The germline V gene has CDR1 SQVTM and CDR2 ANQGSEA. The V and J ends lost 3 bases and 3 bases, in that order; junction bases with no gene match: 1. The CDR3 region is CSVDRGDTEAFF. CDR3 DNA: TGCAGCGTTGACAGGGGGGACACTGAAGCTTTCTTT.

CDR3 loop: CASSLNRGTDTQYF. DNA of the CDR3: TGTGCCAGCAGCTTAAACAGGGGCACAGATACGCAGTATTTT. The chain carries TRBV7-9 and TRBJ2-3, with TRBD1 as a possible D gene (6 bases). V dropped 2 bases and J dropped 1 base, with 7 bases sitting between them. The CDR3 loop spans 14 amino acids. Germline V gives CDR1 SEHNR, CDR2 FQNEAQ (reference sequence).